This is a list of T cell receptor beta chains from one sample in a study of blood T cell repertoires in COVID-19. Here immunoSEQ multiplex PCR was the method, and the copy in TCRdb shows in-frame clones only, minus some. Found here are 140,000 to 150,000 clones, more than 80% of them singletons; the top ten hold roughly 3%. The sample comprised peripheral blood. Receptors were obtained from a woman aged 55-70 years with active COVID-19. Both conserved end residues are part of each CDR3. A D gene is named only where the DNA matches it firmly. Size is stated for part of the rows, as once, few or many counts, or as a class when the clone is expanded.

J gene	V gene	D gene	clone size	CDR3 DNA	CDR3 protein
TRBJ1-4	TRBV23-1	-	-	TGCGCCAGCAGTCAATCGAAAGAGGAAAAACTGTTTTTT	CASSQSKEEKLFF
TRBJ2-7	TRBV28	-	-	TGTGCCAGCAGTTTCCGGACTTCCGAGCAGTACTTC	CASSFRTSEQYF
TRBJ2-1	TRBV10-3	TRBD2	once	TGTGCCATCAGTGAGTCGACTAGCGGCAATGAGCAGTTCTTC	CAISESTSGNEQFF
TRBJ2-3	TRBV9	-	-	TGTGCCAGCAGCGTAGATTTTCGGGCGGGAACTAGCACAGATACGCAGTATTTT	CASSVDFRAGTSTDTQYF
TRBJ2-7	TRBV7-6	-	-	TGTGCCAGCAGCCGTGTCCCAGTGGGGGCATACTACGAGCAGTACTTC	CASSRVPVGAYYEQYF
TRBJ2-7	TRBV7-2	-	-	TGTGCCAGCAGCTTAATGCAGGGGTCCTACGAGCAGTACTTC	CASSLMQGSYEQYF
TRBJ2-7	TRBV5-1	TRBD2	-	TGCGCCAGCAGCTTTATAGCGGGAGTGGCCTACGAGCAGTACTTC	CASSFIAGVAYEQYF
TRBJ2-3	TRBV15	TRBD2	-	TGTGCCACCAGCAGCCGACTAGCGGGAAACTCAGATACGCAGTATTTT	CATSSRLAGNSDTQYF
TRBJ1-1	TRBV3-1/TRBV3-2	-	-	TGTGCCAGCAGCCAAGATCGTGTCACTGAAGCTTTCTTT	CASSQDRVTEAFF
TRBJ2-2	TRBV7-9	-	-	TGTGCCAGCAGTCTACACGGGACTGTCCCCACCGGGGAGCTGTTTTTT	CASSLHGTVPTGELFF
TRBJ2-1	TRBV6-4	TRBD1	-	TGTGCCAGCAGTAATGGACAGGGATTCTACAATGAGCAGTTCTTC	CASSNGQGFYNEQFF
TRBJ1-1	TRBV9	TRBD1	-	TGTGCCAGCAGCGTAGAGTCCCGGACAGGAGGTGCTTTCTTT	CASSVESRTGGAFF
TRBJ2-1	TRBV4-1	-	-	TGCGCCAGCATGCAGGGGCAGGAGCAGTTCTTC	CASMQGQEQFF
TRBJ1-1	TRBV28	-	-	TGTGCCAGCAGAAAGGACAGAATGGCTTTCTTT	CASRKDRMAFF
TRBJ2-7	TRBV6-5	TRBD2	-	TGTGCCAGCAGCCTCGGGGGGTCGACCTACGAGCAGTACTTC	CASSLGGSTYEQYF
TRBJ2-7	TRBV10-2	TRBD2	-	TGCGCCAGCAGTGAGCCTGGACTAGCCGGAGTGAAGCAGTACTTC	CASSEPGLAGVKQYF